These T cell receptor beta chains were read from a single sample in a study of T-cell memory formation after mild COVID-19. MiXCR, run by TCRdb on the 5' RACE reads, gives a single entry per CDR3 protein. The sample shows roughly 350,000 distinct CDR3 sequences, about an eighth of them seen only once. Material: PBMCs or a T cell subset sorted from them (not recorded which). The receptor source for this set is a young man who had mild COVID-19 (a few samples of this study predate the infection). Cell type and time point are not known. Each CDR3 is given with its conserved first and last residue. Where a row states a size, it is once, few, many or the class of an expanded clone; other rows omit it.

.	TRBJ2-1	TRBV7-2	CASSGRDGYNEQFF
many	TRBJ2-5	TRBV5-6	CASSPQGGGETQYF
many	TRBJ2-1	TRBV12-3/TRBV12-4	CASSFQLATYNEQFF
.	TRBJ1-2	TRBV7-9	CASSTLGGGGYTF
.	TRBJ2-1	TRBV19	CASSILGTSGEQFF
.	TRBJ1-1	TRBV29-1	CSVEPYLNTEAFF
.	TRBJ1-3	TRBV10-3	CAISPQGAQDTIYF
many	TRBJ2-3	TRBV20-1	CSASEGDARGTSTDTQYF
few	TRBJ1-1	TRBV20-1	CSARDRGGEAFF
many	TRBJ2-2	TRBV2	CASTPGRGTGELFF
few	TRBJ2-2	TRBV28	CASSLQGRELFF
.	TRBJ2-2	TRBV12-3/TRBV12-4	CASSFSTAGELFF
few	TRBJ2-1	TRBV4-2	CASSQVTRGKYNEQFF
few	TRBJ2-3	TRBV19	CASSIYLGSTDTQYF
.	TRBJ2-1	TRBV5-1	CASSTLPAGTYYNEQFF
.	TRBJ1-1	TRBV6-2/TRBV6-3	CASSYRALAFF
.	TRBJ1-4	TRBV7-2	CASSQDRGRNEKLFF
few	TRBJ1-1	TRBV7-9	CASKFVGGTEAFF
.	TRBJ1-2	TRBV18	CASSLRRGPDYGYTF
.	TRBJ2-7	TRBV6-1	CASSRDGDEQYF
few	TRBJ2-3	TRBV5-6	CASSLTLRQHEDTQYF
.	TRBJ1-1	TRBV12-3/TRBV12-4	CASSPPPGQLNTEAFF
.	TRBJ2-1	TRBV5-6	CASSLGTGPNEQFF
many	TRBJ1-6	TRBV4-3	CASSPVRGPNSPLHF
few	TRBJ1-2	TRBV5-1	CASYEGERGYTF
.	TRBJ2-1	TRBV9	CASSVGSWAGGNEQFF
.	TRBJ2-1	TRBV19	CASRGSPNEQFF
.	TRBJ1-4	TRBV20-1	CSASVPRGDEKLFF
few	TRBJ2-2	TRBV6-2/TRBV6-3	CASSFFGGDTGELFF
few	TRBJ2-5	TRBV7-9	CASISGDYQETQYF
.	TRBJ1-2	TRBV7-2	CASSPDGPGGYTF
.	TRBJ1-1	TRBV19	CASKQRDTEAFF
many	TRBJ2-2	TRBV3-1	CASSPTPGTTRRSTNTGELFF
few	TRBJ1-1	TRBV7-9	CASSLDWGPEAFF
.	TRBJ2-3	TRBV28	CASKATSSGKQDTQYF
many	TRBJ2-2	TRBV6-2/TRBV6-3	CASSIYPNTGELFF
many	TRBJ1-2	TRBV2	CASSGTDYGYTF
many	TRBJ2-3	TRBV5-1	CASTQVAGVGDTQYF
.	TRBJ1-1	TRBV27	CASSSHPGDTEAFF
few	TRBJ2-3	TRBV9	CASSVGKDTQYF
.	TRBJ1-4	TRBV4-1	CASSQPRAGRQEKLFF